A single sample is the source of the 23 T cell receptor beta chains below, sequenced in a study of PD-L1 blockade in urothelial cancer. Time point reported: peripheral blood 6 weeks after treatment start. The repertoire was sequenced with immunoSEQ multiplex PCR; TCRdb's copy has only in-frame clones and lacks some. The sample includes around 110,000 clones, around 93% of them seen just once. The sample here was PBMCs, taken around atezolizumab (anti-PD-L1) treatment. The origin of the receptors is a man aged 60-69 years with urothelial cancer.

This sequence joins TRBV4-1 and TRBJ2-3, with 9 nucleotides matching TRBD2. This CDR3 is 18 amino acids long. Germline assignment: CDR1 MGHRA and CDR2 YSYEKL. Unmatched junction bases numbered 13, after V lost 3 bases and J lost 3 bases. The CDR3 bases are TGCGCCAGCAGCCAGGGGGGATGGGCGGGGGGGCCAACAGATACGCAGTATTTT. Encoded protein: CASSQGGWAGGPTDTQYF.

This clone was seen a single time. This chain links TRBV6-5 with TRBJ2-1; perhaps TRBD2 as D (6 bases). Germline-derived CDR1 and CDR2 are MNHEY and SVGAGI. The CDR3 has 14 residues. V lost 10 bases, J lost 7 bases, and 20 bases lay in between. CDR3 bases: TGTGCCATCTCGAAGGGACTGGCCTCAAATGAGCAGTTCTTC. Translating it yields CAISKGLASNEQFF.

A few counts support this clone. V gene TRBV5-1 combines with J gene TRBJ2-3, with TRBD2 matching over 11 bases. The germline V gene encodes CDR1 SGHRS and CDR2 YFSETQ. The ends lost 1 base at V and 2 bases at J; junction bases unmatched: 6. The CDR3 sequence is 17 residues long. CDR3 amino acids: CASSLTTSGSPTDTQYF. In DNA, the CDR3 is TGCGCCAGCAGCTTGACCACTAGCGGGAGCCCCACAGATACGCAGTATTTT. The full variable domain, completed using reference TRBV5-1 and TRBJ2-3, is KAGVTQTPRYLIKTRGQQVTLSCSPISGHRSVSWYQQTPGQGLQFLFEYFSETQRNKGNFPGRFSGRQFSNSRSEMNVSTLELGDSALYLCASSLTTSGSPTDTQYFGPGTRLTVL.

This sequence joins TRBV14 and TRBJ1-4, with 7 bases aligning to TRBD1. V was pared by 2 bases and J by 7 bases, with 7 bases of the junction left unmatched. This CDR3 is 15 amino acids long. CDR1 and CDR2 from the germline V gene are SGHDN and FVKESK. CDR3 nucleotides: TGTGCCAGCAGCCAATCACGGGGACAGTTTGAAAAACTGTTTTTT. Its translation is CASSQSRGQFEKLFF. Full variable domain (missing parts from reference TRBV14 and TRBJ1-4): EAGVTQFPSHSVIEKGQTVTLRCDPISGHDNLYWYRRVMGKEIKFLLHFVKESKQDESGMPNNRFLAERTGGTYSTLKVQPAELEDSGVYFCASSQSRGQFEKLFFGSGTQLSVL.

The chain joins TRBV9 to TRBJ2-5; 13 bases fit TRBD2. With 3 bases clipped from V and 3 bases from J, the junction kept 5 bases outside the gene matches. Germline-derived CDR1 and CDR2 are SGDLS and YYNGEE. CDR3 length: 16 residues. In DNA form, the CDR3 reads TGTGCCAGCAGCGGGACTAGCGGGGGAGCAAAAGAGACCCAGTACTTC. It codes for CASSGTSGGAKETQYF.

This clone has only one observation. The V gene is TRBV6-1, the J gene TRBJ2-5; tentative D call: TRBD2 (5 bases). V was cut by 2 bases and J by 5 bases, with 12 bases left in between. The CDR3 consists of 14 residues. Germline-derived CDR1 and CDR2 are MNHNS and SASEGT. The CDR3 loop reads CASSEWSTMETQYF. In DNA form, the CDR3 reads TGTGCCAGCAGTGAATGGTCGACTATGGAGACCCAGTACTTC.

This chain links TRBV4-1 with TRBJ2-5, with a possible D match to TRBD1 (6 bases). Trimming left V 2 bases short and J 0 bases short, with 31 bases between. The germline V gene has CDR1 MGHRA and CDR2 YSYEKL. CDR3 size: 22 residues. DNA of the CDR3: TGCGCCAGCAGCCAAAAACCTTTGAGTCAGGGGCGCGAGTTTCCTCACCAAGAGACCCAGTACTTC. It specifies CASSQKPLSQGREFPHQETQYF.

The sample holds one count of this clone. This sample includes further DNA sequences coding for the same CDR3. The chain carries TRBV11-3 and TRBJ2-7; perhaps TRBD1 as D (5 bases). The CDR3 is 14 amino acids. The V and J ends lost 4 bases and 1 base respectively, with 11 bases between them. Germline CDR1 SGHNT, CDR2 YENEEA. CDR3 region: CASSSGMSSYEQYF. The CDR3 DNA reads as TGTGCCAGCAGCTCAGGGATGTCATCCTACGAGCAGTACTTC.

The gene calls are TRBV11-2 and TRBJ2-5, with 10 bases matching TRBD2. V was pared by 5 bases and J by 5 bases, with 11 bases of the junction left unmatched. This CDR3 has 16 amino acids. CDR1 is SGHAT and CDR2 is FQNNGV in the germline V gene. The CDR3 coding sequence is TGTGCCAGCAGCACTACTGAGCGGGGGGGCAGGGAGACCCAGTACTTC. It translates to CASSTTERGGRETQYF.

The chain employs TRBV6-7 and TRBJ2-3; 8 nucleotides align to TRBD2. TRBV6-7 has ORF status, its function being uncertain. The CDR3 has 19 residues. Germline trimming cut 0 bases from V and 4 bases from J; bases unmatched to any gene: 15. For the CDR3, the DNA is TGTGCCAGCAGTTACTCAAATTCGGGGAGCGGGAGATCGGCAGATACGCAGTATTTT. Encoded protein: CASSYSNSGSGRSADTQYF.

The chain couples TRBV11-3 to TRBJ2-3; maybe TRBD2 (5 bases). Germline lookup yields CDR1 SGHNT and CDR2 YENEEA. The CDR3 spans 15 residues. Trimming pared 1 base from V and 3 bases from J, leaving 11 bases between. The DNA of the CDR3 is TGTGCCAGCAGCTTAGCGGACTTAGATACAGATACGCAGTATTTT. Translating it yields CASSLADLDTDTQYF.

As regards this clone: Relative to the germline gene, one junction end is altered; a read error may explain this. The gene calls are TRBV10-3 and TRBJ2-7, with TRBD1 identical over 11 bases. The CDR3 has 16 residues. CDR1 ENHRY and CDR2 SYGVKD come from the germline V gene. This CDR3 is CAISSGQGARSSEQYF. The CDR3 DNA follows: TGTGCCATCAGTTCAGGACAGGGGGCCAGATCCTCCGAGCAGTACTTC.

In DNA form, the CDR3 reads TGTGCCAGCAGCCTCTCGGTTGGGACTAGCGGGAAGTACGAGCAGTACTTC. As protein: CASSLSVGTSGKYEQYF. The chain recombines TRBV7-2 with TRBJ2-7; 13 nucleotides agree with TRBD2. There are 17 residues in the CDR3. Germline loops: CDR1 SGHTA, CDR2 FQGNSA. After removal of 5 bases from V and 4 bases from J, the junction contained 11 bases not matched to a gene.

J is TRBJ2-7 and V is TRBV21-1; the table's D call, TRBD1, has no DNA check behind it. TRBV21-1 is a pseudogene locus. The CDR3 runs 15 residues. In DNA, the CDR3 is TGTGCCAGCAGCAAAGTTAGGGGGCGGACCTACGAGCAGTACTTC. Its protein is CASSKVRGRTYEQYF.

This clone showed up just once. J is TRBJ2-3 and V is TRBV9; D is undetermined. V lost 3 bases and J 5 bases, leaving 10 bases between the germline ends. CDR3 length: 13 residues. Per germline, CDR1 SGDLS and CDR2 YYNGEE. CDR3 protein: CASSDNPRDTQYF. Written as DNA, the CDR3 is TGTGCCAGCAGCGACAATCCTAGAGATACGCAGTATTTT.

The chain joins TRBV28 to TRBJ1-2; D gene unclear. The CDR3 totals 13 residues. Trimming left V 3 bases short and J 4 bases short, with 9 bases between. The germline V gene has CDR1 MDHEN and CDR2 SYDVKM. DNA for the CDR3: TGTGCCAGCAGTTTTTCGGCGGTCTATGGCTACACCTTC. Its protein is CASSFSAVYGYTF.

This chain links TRBV6-5 with TRBJ2-5, with D hard to call. Trimming left V 0 bases short and J 5 bases short, with 13 bases between. The CDR3 is 15 residues long. The germline V gene has CDR1 MNHEY and CDR2 SVGAGI. The DNA for the CDR3 is TGTGCCAGCAGTTACTCGAGTAGTTCCCGCGAGACCCAGTACTTC. Its translation: CASSYSSSSRETQYF.

The V call is TRBV7-3, the J call TRBJ2-3; a possible D gene is TRBD2 (6 bases). The CDR3 covers 15 residues. Per the germline V gene, CDR1 is SGHTA and CDR2 is FQGTGA. With 2 bases removed from V and 0 bases from J, the gap between germline ends came to 9 bases. The CDR3 protein is CASSLSRGSTDTQYF. In DNA, the CDR3 is TGTGCCAGCAGCTTATCCCGGGGGAGCACAGATACGCAGTATTTT.

The chain employs TRBV19 and TRBJ1-2, with TRBD1 as a possible D gene (6 bases). V gave up 3 bases and J gave up 13 bases, with 21 bases separating them. From germline, CDR1 is LNHDA and CDR2 SQIVND (reference sequence). The CDR3 covers 14 residues. The CDR3 DNA reads as TGTGCCAGTAGTATTCCCGGGACATGGGCTACATCCACCTTC. Protein sequence: CASSIPGTWATSTF.

This clone showed up just once. The rearrangement links TRBV6-6 to TRBJ2-2, with TRBD2 matching over 11 bases. Trimming cost V 6 bases and J 8 bases; bases outside gene matches: 8. Germline loops: CDR1 MNHNY, CDR2 SVGAGI (reference sequence). The CDR3 contains 15 residues. The CDR3 spells CASRGSGRAEGELFF. As DNA, the CDR3 is TGTGCCAGCAGAGGTAGCGGGAGGGCCGAGGGGGAGCTGTTTTTT.

The rearrangement joins TRBV6-5 to TRBJ2-5; 7 bases line up with TRBD1. CDR3 length: 15 residues. CDR1 and CDR2 from the germline V gene are MNHEY and SVGAGI. The V segment lost 5 bases and the J segment 5 bases; nucleotides outside the gene matches: 11. The CDR3 nucleotides read TGTGCCAGCAGTCAAGACAGGGCGACCCGGGAGACCCAGTACTTC. Protein product: CASSQDRATRETQYF.

This chain connects TRBV27 to TRBJ2-2; 7 bases are a match to TRBD1. The length of the CDR3 is 13 residues. With 2 bases clipped from V and 6 bases from J, the junction kept 0 bases outside the gene matches. Looked up from germline, CDR1 is MNHEY and CDR2 is SMNVEV (reference sequence). The CDR3 here is CASSLQGAGELFF. The CDR3 coding sequence is TGTGCCAGCAGTTTACAGGGGGCCGGGGAGCTGTTTTTT.

The genes are TRBV7-9 and TRBJ1-3; no reliable D call. Trimming stripped 6 bases from V and 0 bases from J, with 18 bases between. Germline V gene data show CDR1 as SEHNR and CDR2 as FQNEAQ (reference sequence). This CDR3 is 17 amino acids long. CDR3: CASSSIGGLHSGNTIYF. CDR3 nucleotides: TGTGCCAGCAGTTCAATCGGAGGGCTGCACTCTGGAAACACCATATATTTT.